This TCR beta chain was identified in a study of cytomegalovirus exposure and HLA in healthy donors. Study in general: The Caucasian-associated ancestry cluster held 65% to 90% of some 420 genotyped donors. General study points: In vitro work confirmed that a few CMV-associated chains recognize CMV antigens.

Trimming at V came to 6 bases and at J to 7 bases, leaving 3 bases not matched to a gene. The germline CDR1 and CDR2 sequences are ENHRY and SYGVKD. This CDR3 has 13 residues. PCR primers comprised 60 Vbeta and 13 Jbeta primers. TCRdb's table, derived via immunoSEQ multiplex PCR, lists solely in-frame clones and lacks some. The sample holds approximately 69,000 clones, about 74% seen once. About this clone: Its antigen remains unidentified.

The chain links TRBV10-3 to TRBJ2-1, with TRBD1 identical over 10 bases. Sample: PBMCs. This receptor was identified in a woman in her thirties in good health and CMV-seropositive. CDR3 sequence (DNA): TGTGCCATCAGCCGGGACAGGGGAAATGAGCAGTTCTTC. Translation: CAISRDRGNEQFF.